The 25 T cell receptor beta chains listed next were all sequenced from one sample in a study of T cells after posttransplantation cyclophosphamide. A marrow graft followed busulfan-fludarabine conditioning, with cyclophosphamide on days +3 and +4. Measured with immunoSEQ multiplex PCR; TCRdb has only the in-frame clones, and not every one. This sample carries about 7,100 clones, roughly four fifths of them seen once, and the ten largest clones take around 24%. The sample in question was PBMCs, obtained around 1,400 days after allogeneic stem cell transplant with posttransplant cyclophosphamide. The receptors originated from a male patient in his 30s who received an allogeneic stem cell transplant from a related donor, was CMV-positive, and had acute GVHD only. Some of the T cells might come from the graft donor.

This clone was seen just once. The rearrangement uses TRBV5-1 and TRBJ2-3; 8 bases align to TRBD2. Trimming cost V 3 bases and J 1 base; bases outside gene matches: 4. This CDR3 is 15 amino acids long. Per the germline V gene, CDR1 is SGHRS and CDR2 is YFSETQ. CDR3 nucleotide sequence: TGCGCCAGCAGCTCCGGGACTAGTGGCACAGATACGCAGTATTTT. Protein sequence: CASSSGTSGTDTQYF.

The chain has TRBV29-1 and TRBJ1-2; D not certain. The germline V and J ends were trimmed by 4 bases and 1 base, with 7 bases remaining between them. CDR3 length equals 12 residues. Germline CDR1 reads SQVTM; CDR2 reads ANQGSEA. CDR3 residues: CSVAPGNYGYTF. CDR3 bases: TGCAGCGTTGCCCCCGGTAACTATGGCTACACCTTC.

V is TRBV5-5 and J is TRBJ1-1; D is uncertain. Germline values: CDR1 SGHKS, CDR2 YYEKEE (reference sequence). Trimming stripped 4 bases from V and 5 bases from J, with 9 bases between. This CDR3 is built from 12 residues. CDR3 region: CASSPAGTEAFF. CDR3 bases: TGTGCCAGCAGCCCCGCGGGGACTGAAGCTTTCTTT. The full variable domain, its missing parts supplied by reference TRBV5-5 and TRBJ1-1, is DAGVTQSPTHLIKTRGQQVTLRCSPISGHKSVSWYQQVLGQGPQFIFQYYEKEERGRGNFPDRFSARQFPNYSSELNVNALLLGDSALYLCASSPAGTEAFFGQGTRLTVV.

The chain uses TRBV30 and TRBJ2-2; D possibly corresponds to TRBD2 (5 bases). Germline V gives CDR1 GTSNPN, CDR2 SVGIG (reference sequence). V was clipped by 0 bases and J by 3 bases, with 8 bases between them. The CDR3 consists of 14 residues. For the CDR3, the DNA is TGTGCCTGGAGTGTAGAGGGATACACCGGGGAGCTGTTTTTT. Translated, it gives CAWSVEGYTGELFF.

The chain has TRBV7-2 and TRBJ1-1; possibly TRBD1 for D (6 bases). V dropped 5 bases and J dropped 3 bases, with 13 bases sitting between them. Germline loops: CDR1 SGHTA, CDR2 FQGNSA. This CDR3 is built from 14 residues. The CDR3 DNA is TGTGCCAGCAGCCGCAGGGGTCTGGACACTGAAGCTTTCTTT. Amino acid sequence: CASSRRGLDTEAFF. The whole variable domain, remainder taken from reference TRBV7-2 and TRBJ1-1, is GAGVSQSPSNKVTEKGKDVELRCDPISGHTALYWYRQSLGQGLEFLIYFQGNSAPDKSGLPSDRFSAERTGGSVSTLTIQRTQQEDSAVYLCASSRRGLDTEAFFGQGTRLTVV.

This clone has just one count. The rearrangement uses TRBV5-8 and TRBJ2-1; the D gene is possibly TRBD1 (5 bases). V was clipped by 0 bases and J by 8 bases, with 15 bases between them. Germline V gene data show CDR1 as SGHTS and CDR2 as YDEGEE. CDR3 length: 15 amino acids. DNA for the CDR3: TGTGCCAGCAGCTTGGGGGTGACAGAAACTCATGAGCAGTTCTTC. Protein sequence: CASSLGVTETHEQFF.

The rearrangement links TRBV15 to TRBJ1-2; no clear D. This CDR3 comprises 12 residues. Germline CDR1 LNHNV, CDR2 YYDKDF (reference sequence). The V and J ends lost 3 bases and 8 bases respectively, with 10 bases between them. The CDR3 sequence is CATSSREGGYTF. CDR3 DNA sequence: TGTGCCACCAGCAGCCGGGAAGGGGGCTACACCTTC.

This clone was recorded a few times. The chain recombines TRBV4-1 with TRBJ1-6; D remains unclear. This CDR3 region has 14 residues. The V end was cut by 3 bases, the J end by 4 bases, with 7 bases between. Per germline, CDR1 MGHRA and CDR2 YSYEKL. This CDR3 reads CASSHLTYNSPLHF. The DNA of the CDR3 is TGCGCCAGCAGCCATTTGACTTATAATTCACCCCTCCACTTT.

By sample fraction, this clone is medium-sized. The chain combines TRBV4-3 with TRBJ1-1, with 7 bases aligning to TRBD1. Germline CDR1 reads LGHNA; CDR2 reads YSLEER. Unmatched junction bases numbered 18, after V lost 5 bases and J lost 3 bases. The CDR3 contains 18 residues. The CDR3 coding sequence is TGCGCCAGCAGCAAAGTCGGCAGGGGGATTCTGGACGACACTGAAGCTTTCTTT. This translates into CASSKVGRGILDDTEAFF.

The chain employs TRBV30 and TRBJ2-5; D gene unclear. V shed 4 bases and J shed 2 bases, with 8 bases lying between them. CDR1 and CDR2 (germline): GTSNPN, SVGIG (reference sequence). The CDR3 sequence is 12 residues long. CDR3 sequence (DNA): TGTGCCTGGAACCAGGCTCAAGAGACCCAGTACTTC. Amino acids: CAWNQAQETQYF.

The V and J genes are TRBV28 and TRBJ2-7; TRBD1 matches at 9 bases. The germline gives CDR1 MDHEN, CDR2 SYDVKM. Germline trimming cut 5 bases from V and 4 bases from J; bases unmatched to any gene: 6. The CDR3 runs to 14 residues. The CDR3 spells CASSGWDRVYEQYF. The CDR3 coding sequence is TGTGCCAGCAGTGGCTGGGACAGGGTATACGAGCAGTACTTC.

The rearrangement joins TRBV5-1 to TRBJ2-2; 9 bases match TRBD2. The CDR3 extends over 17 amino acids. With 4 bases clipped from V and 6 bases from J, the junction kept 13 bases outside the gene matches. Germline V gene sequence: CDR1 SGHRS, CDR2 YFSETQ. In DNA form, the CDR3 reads TGCGCCAGCAGCGGAATAACCGGGACTAGCATTCCCGGGGAGCTGTTTTTT. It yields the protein CASSGITGTSIPGELFF.

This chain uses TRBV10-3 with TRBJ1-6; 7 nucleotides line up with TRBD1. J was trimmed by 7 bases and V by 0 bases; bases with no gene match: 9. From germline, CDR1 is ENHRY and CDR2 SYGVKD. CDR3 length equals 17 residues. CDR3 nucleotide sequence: TGTGCCATCAGTGAGTCAGCATGGGGGACAGCGAATTCACCCCTCCACTTT. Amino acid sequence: CAISESAWGTANSPLHF.

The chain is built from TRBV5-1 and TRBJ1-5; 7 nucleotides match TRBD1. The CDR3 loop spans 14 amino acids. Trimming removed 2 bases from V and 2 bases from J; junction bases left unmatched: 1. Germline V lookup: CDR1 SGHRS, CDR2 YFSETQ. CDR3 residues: CASSFTGGNQPQHF. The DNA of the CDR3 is TGCGCCAGCAGCTTCACAGGGGGCAATCAGCCCCAGCATTTT.

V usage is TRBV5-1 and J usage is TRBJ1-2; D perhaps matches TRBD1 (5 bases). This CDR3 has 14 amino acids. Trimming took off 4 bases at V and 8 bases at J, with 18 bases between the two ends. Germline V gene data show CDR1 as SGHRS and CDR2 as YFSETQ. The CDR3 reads CASSPGDLRWGYTF. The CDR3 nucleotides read TGCGCCAGCAGCCCCGGGGACTTACGGTGGGGCTACACCTTC. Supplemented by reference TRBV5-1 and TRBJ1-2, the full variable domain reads KAGVTQTPRYLIKTRGQQVTLSCSPISGHRSVSWYQQTPGQGLQFLFEYFSETQRNKGNFPGRFSGRQFSNSRSEMNVSTLELGDSALYLCASSPGDLRWGYTFGSGTRLTVV.

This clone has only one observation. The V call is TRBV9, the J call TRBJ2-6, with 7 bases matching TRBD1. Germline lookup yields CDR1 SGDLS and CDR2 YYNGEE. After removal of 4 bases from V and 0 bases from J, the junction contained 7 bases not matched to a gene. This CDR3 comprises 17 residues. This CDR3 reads CASSLWDRSSGANVLTF. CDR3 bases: TGTGCCAGCAGCCTCTGGGACAGAAGCTCTGGGGCCAACGTCCTGACTTTC. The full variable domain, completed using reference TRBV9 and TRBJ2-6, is DSGVTQTPKHLITATGQRVTLRCSPRSGDLSVYWYQQSLDQGLQFLIQYYNGEERAKGNILERFSAQQFPDLHSELNLSSLELGDSALYFCASSLWDRSSGANVLTFGAGSRLTVL.

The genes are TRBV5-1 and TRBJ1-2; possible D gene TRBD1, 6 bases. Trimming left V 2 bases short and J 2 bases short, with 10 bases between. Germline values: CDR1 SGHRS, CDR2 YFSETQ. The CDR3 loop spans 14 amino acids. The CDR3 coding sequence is TGCGCCAGCAGCTTTTCCGACAGGAACTATGGCTACACCTTC. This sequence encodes CASSFSDRNYGYTF.

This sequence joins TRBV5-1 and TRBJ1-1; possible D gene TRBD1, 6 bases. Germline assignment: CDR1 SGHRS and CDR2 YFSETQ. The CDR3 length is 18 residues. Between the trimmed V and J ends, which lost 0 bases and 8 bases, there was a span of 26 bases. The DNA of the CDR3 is TGCGCCAGCAGCTTGGGGGCATCTACAGGGTTGGGAGAGGGGGAAGCTTTCTTT. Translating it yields CASSLGASTGLGEGEAFF. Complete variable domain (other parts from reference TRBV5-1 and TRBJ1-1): KAGVTQTPRYLIKTRGQQVTLSCSPISGHRSVSWYQQTPGQGLQFLFEYFSETQRNKGNFPGRFSGRQFSNSRSEMNVSTLELGDSALYLCASSLGASTGLGEGEAFFGQGTRLTVV.

CDR3 loop: CASSLGLGAQPQHF. The CDR3 region has the DNA TGTGCCAGCAGCTTGGGTTTGGGGGCCCAGCCCCAGCATTTT. This chain uses TRBV5-6 with TRBJ1-5; D perhaps matches TRBD1 (6 bases). The CDR3 sequence is 14 residues long. The V end was cut by 0 bases, the J end by 7 bases, with 11 bases between. Germline-derived CDR1 and CDR2 are SGHDT and YYEEEE.

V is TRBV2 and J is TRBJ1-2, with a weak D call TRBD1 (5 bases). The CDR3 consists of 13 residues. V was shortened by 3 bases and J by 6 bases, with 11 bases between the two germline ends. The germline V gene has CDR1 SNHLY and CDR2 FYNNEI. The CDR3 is CASSDHGGNGYTF. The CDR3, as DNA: TGTGCCAGCAGTGACCACGGGGGAAATGGCTACACCTTC. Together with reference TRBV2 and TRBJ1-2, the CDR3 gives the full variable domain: EPEVTQTPSHQVTQMGQEVILRCVPISNHLYFYWYRQILGQKVEFLVSFYNNEISEKSEIFDDQFSVERPDGSNFTLKIRSTKLEDSAMYFCASSDHGGNGYTFGSGTRLTVV.

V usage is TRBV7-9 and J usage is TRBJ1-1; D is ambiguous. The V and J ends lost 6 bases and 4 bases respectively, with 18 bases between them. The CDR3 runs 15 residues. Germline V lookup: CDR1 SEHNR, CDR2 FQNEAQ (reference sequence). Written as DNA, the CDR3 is TGTGCCAGCAGTTATCCCCGGACTGGGAGCACTGAAGCTTTCTTT. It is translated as CASSYPRTGSTEAFF. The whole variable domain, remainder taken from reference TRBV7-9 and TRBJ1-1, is DTGVSQNPRHKITKRGQNVTFRCDPISEHNRLYWYRQTLGQGPEFLTYFQNEAQLEKSRLLSDRFSAERPKGSFSTLEIQRTEQGDSAMYLCASSYPRTGSTEAFFGQGTRLTVV.

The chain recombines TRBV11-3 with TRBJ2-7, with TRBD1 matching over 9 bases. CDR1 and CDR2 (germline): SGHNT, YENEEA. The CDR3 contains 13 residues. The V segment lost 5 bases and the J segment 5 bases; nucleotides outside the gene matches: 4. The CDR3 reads CASSDGQGNEQYF. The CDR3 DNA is TGTGCCAGCAGCGACGGACAGGGGAACGAGCAGTACTTC.

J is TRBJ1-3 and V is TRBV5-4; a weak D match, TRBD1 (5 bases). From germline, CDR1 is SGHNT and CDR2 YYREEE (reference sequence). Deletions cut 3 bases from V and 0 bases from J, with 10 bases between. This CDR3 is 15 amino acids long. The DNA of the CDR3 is TGTGCCAGCAGCTCCCCCGGGGGCTCTGGAAACACCATATATTTT. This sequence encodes CASSSPGGSGNTIYF.

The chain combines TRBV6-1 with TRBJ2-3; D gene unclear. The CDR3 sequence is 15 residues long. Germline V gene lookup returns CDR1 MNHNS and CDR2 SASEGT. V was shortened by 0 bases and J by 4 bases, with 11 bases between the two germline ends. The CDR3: CASSEARSNPDTQYF. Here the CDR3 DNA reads TGTGCCAGCAGTGAAGCGCGGTCCAACCCAGATACGCAGTATTTT.

CDR3 sequence: CAIRDSSTEAFF. In DNA, the CDR3 is TGTGCCATCAGGGACAGTTCCACTGAAGCTTTCTTT. V gene TRBV10-3 combines with J gene TRBJ1-1; the D gene is possibly TRBD1 (6 bases). The CDR3 runs 12 residues. Per the germline V gene, CDR1 is ENHRY and CDR2 is SYGVKD. Trimming pared 6 bases from V and 4 bases from J, leaving 9 bases between.